This T cell receptor beta chain comes out of a study of blood T cell repertoires in COVID-19. Study-wide background: From T cells, B-cell-depleted T cells, or PBMCs came the material, which was cDNA or gDNA.

Participant age was roughly 18 to 90 years, and participants resided in fewer than 25 US areas. Researchers sorted participants into cohorts using their self-reported clinical history. Authors' analysis steps: Amplification from reference gene primers served as the basis for estimated nucleated cell counts. Assay used: immunoSEQ multiplex PCR; TCRdb lists only in-frame clones, some missing. The DNA gave D and trimming, while V, J and clone size come from that table. The sample has about 130,000 clones; 86% are singletons. From germline, CDR1 is KGHSH and CDR2 LQKENI. The CDR3 is made up of 15 amino acids. Trimming took 4 bases from V and 3 from J; bases not matched to a gene: 2.

V usage is TRBV18 and J usage is TRBJ2-7, with 14 positions matching TRBD2. This TCR was recovered from a woman in her 50s who had recovered from COVID-19. The sample comprised PBMCs or T cells enriched from blood (not recorded which). Here the CDR3 reads CASSQGLAGGYEQYF. The CDR3 DNA is TGTGCCAGCTCACAAGGACTAGCGGGGGGCTACGAGCAGTACTTC.